The 22 T cell receptor beta chains below were found in one sample sequenced in a study of T cells in Graves' hyperthyroidism and ophthalmopathy. The CDR3 regions of TCR beta were amplified from RNA transcripts. Primed by the HTBI set, a first-round RT-PCR was run on the TCR CDR3. TCRdb reprocessed the multiplex PCR reads with MiXCR, giving one entry per CDR3 protein. The table lists around 35,000 distinct CDR3 sequences, 52% of them singletons. The sequencing sample was made of blood. The source of these receptors is a woman in her thirties or forties with Graves' ophthalmopathy.

This chain links TRBV29-1 with TRBJ2-4, with TRBD1 matching 10 bases. The CDR3 covers 15 residues. Losses at the gene ends were 6 bases for V and 4 bases for J; bases not matched to a gene: 9. CDR1 and CDR2 (germline): SQVTM, ANQGSEA. CDR3 residues: CSVSRQGARKNIQYF. The CDR3 region has the DNA TGCAGCGTCTCGAGACAGGGGGCGCGGAAAAACATTCAGTACTTC.

This rearrangement joins TRBV20-1 to TRBJ2-7; 16 positions match TRBD2. The CDR3 has 17 amino acids. From germline, CDR1 is DFQATT and CDR2 SNEGSKA (reference sequence). The V and J ends lost 3 bases and 2 bases, in that order; junction bases with no gene match: 7. For the CDR3, the DNA is TGCAGTGCTAGGGCCGGGACTAGCGGGGGGGCACCCTACGAGCAGTACTTC. Translated: CSARAGTSGGAPYEQYF.

J is TRBJ2-3 and V is TRBV9; 9 bases match TRBD1. The CDR3 has 15 residues. After removal of 0 bases from V and 8 bases from J, the junction contained 7 bases not matched to a gene. The germline gives CDR1 SGDLS, CDR2 YYNGEE. This CDR3 is CASSVAGQGFGTQYF. CDR3 nucleotides: TGTGCCAGCAGCGTAGCGGGACAGGGATTCGGTACGCAGTATTTT.

This clonotype was found many times. This sequence joins TRBV11-3 and TRBJ2-5, with 9 bases lining up with TRBD1. CDR1 and CDR2 (germline): SGHNT, YENEEA. The CDR3 extends over 14 amino acids. V gave up 5 bases and J gave up 4 bases; unmatched junction bases: 5. The CDR3: CASSTWGQGETQYF. In DNA form, the CDR3 reads TGTGCCAGCAGCACATGGGGACAGGGAGAGACCCAGTACTTC.

The chain links TRBV20-1 to TRBJ2-3, with 7 bases lining up with TRBD1. The CDR3 extends over 13 amino acids. Trimming cost V 4 bases and J 6 bases; bases outside gene matches: 7. CDR1 DFQATT and CDR2 SNEGSKA come from the germline V gene (reference sequence). Here the CDR3 DNA reads TGCAGTGCTAACCCTGACAGGGCCGATACGCAGTATTTT. This sequence encodes CSANPDRADTQYF.

In this sample, this clonotype turned up many times. The CDR3 region has the DNA TGTGCCAGCAGCCCCCGAGGAGCGGGGGGACTCGGGGAGACCCAGTACTTC. This gives the protein CASSPRGAGGLGETQYF. The chain has TRBV7-9 and TRBJ2-5; 9 nucleotides line up with TRBD2. The V and J ends lost 5 bases and 5 bases, in that order; junction bases with no gene match: 15. The CDR3 spans 17 residues. Germline CDR1 and CDR2: SEHNR and FQNEAQ (reference sequence).

As to this clonotype: Mismatch with germline at one junction end may stem from a read error. DNA of the CDR3: TGTGCCAGCACGACTGGGAACACTGAAGCTTTC. Residues: CASTTGNTEAF. V usage is TRBV7-4 and J usage is TRBJ2-6; no reliable D call. Germline loops: CDR1 SGHVT, CDR2 SQSDAQ. This CDR3 is built from 11 residues.

The V call is TRBV9, the J call TRBJ1-5; TRBD1 matches at 7 bases. The V and J ends lost 3 bases and 11 bases, in that order; junction bases with no gene match: 5. The CDR3 consists of 12 residues. Germline CDR1 is SGDLS and CDR2 is YYNGEE. This chain's CDR3 is CASSGGTAAQHF. CDR3 bases: TGTGCCAGCAGCGGTGGGACAGCCGCCCAGCATTTT.

This sequence joins TRBV19 and TRBJ1-5; no clear D. The CDR3 runs to 15 residues. The germline gives CDR1 LNHDA, CDR2 SQIVND (reference sequence). Trimming shortened V by 3 bases and J by 5 bases, and 14 bases separated the two germline ends. The CDR3 region is CASSILPSRHQPQHF. The CDR3 DNA follows: TGTGCCAGTAGTATCCTGCCCAGTCGGCATCAGCCCCAGCATTTT.

At least ten counts were recorded for this clonotype. A much bigger clone sits one base away, suggesting this may be a read error. The V call is TRBV2, the J call TRBJ2-7; TRBD1 agrees at 11 bases. CDR1 is SNHLY and CDR2 is FYNNEI in the germline V gene. The CDR3 spans 14 residues. V shed 7 bases and J 8 bases; nucleotides not matched to a gene: 10. The CDR3 region has the DNA TGTGCCAGCACTCCGGGACAGGGGGTTTCGCAGCAGTACTTC. Protein: CASTPGQGVSQQYF.

CDR3 coding DNA: TGCAGCGTTGAAGGACAGGGTACGGGCCCTGTGTTTTTT. Protein product: CSVEGQGTGPVFF. The chain joins TRBV29-1 to TRBJ1-4, with 7 bases identical to TRBD1. The CDR3 loop spans 13 amino acids. Unmatched junction bases numbered 11, after V lost 1 base and J lost 15 bases. The germline V gene encodes CDR1 SQVTM and CDR2 ANQGSEA.

At least ten counts were recorded for this clonotype. The chain links TRBV3-2 to TRBJ2-7. TRBV3-2 is designated a pseudogene. This CDR3 contains 14 residues. The CDR3 reads CASTLNRSSYEQYF. The CDR3 nucleotides read TGTGCCAGCACCCTAAACAGGAGCTCCTACGAGCAGTACTTC.

The chain links TRBV20-1 to TRBJ2-1; D tentatively reads TRBD1 or TRBD2 (5 bases each). CDR1 DFQATT and CDR2 SNEGSKA come from the germline V gene (reference sequence). CDR3 length: 14 residues. The V end was cut by 6 bases, the J end by 4 bases, with 16 bases between. The CDR3 region is CSAITGRGYNEQFF. CDR3 DNA sequence: TGCAGTGCCATAACGGGGCGTGGGTACAATGAGCAGTTCTTC.

The sample holds many counts of this clonotype. The chain combines TRBV9 with TRBJ1-1; no clear D. The CDR3 runs 14 residues. From germline, CDR1 is SGDLS and CDR2 YYNGEE. The germline V and J ends were trimmed by 4 bases and 1 base, with 11 bases remaining between them. The DNA for the CDR3 is TGTGCCAGCAGCAAACACTTATCGAACACTGAAGCTTTCTTT. Translated, it gives CASSKHLSNTEAFF.

The rearrangement joins TRBV7-6 to TRBJ2-1, with TRBD2 matching 9 bases. The V gene end was trimmed by 5 bases and the J gene end by 9 bases; junction bases not matched to a gene: 11. CDR1 is SGHVS and CDR2 is FNYEAQ in the germline V gene. The CDR3 totals 15 residues. CDR3 in DNA: TGTGCCAGCAGCCCTGGGCTAGCGGGACTGGTTGAGCAGTTCTTC. Its translation is CASSPGLAGLVEQFF.

This clonotype appeared many times. The chain joins TRBV2 to TRBJ2-1, with no clear D. This CDR3 spans 14 amino acids. The germline V and J ends were trimmed by 7 bases and 9 bases, with 19 bases remaining between them. In germline, CDR1 is SNHLY, CDR2 FYNNEI. CDR3 coding DNA: TGTGCCAGCAAGGGATCGGCGGCCGGCGGTGAGCAGTTCTTC. Residues: CASKGSAAGGEQFF.

A note on this clonotype: Compared with germline, one end of the junction differs, possibly owing to a read error. The rearrangement links TRBV2 to TRBJ2-7, with 9 nucleotides matching TRBD2. This CDR3 has 14 amino acids. Germline values: CDR1 SNHLY, CDR2 FYNNEI. CDR3 region: CATSEGSGSYEQYF. The CDR3 nucleotides read TGTGCCACCAGTGAGGGTAGCGGGAGCTACGAGCAGTACTTC.

The chain employs TRBV20-1 and TRBJ1-5, with 9 bases matching TRBD1. CDR1 is DFQATT, CDR2 SNEGSKA, per germline (reference sequence). The ends lost 5 bases at V and 8 bases at J; junction bases unmatched: 4. The CDR3 covers 12 residues. The CDR3 loop reads CSAGQGNEPQHF. CDR3 sequence (DNA): TGCAGTGCTGGACAGGGGAATGAGCCCCAGCATTTT.

There are a few counts of this clonotype. The chain has TRBV3-1 and TRBJ2-1; 13 bases are shared with TRBD2. The junction had 5 bases not matched to a gene; V was cut back by 4 bases and J by 8 bases. The CDR3 covers 15 residues. Germline CDR1 is LGHDT and CDR2 is YNNKEL (reference sequence). CDR3 sequence: CASSLRGTSGDEQFF. The CDR3 nucleotides are TGTGCCAGCAGCCTTCGTGGGACTAGCGGGGATGAGCAGTTCTTC.

This clonotype was counted ten times or more. The chain couples TRBV5-6 to TRBJ2-4, with D maybe TRBD2 (6 bases). The V gene lost 4 bases and the J gene lost 2 bases, with 10 bases spanning the gap. The germline V gene has CDR1 SGHDT and CDR2 YYEEEE. The CDR3 has 14 residues. The CDR3 loop reads CASSGGTSKNIQYF. Written as DNA, the CDR3 is TGTGCCAGCAGCGGCGGGACGTCCAAAAACATTCAGTACTTC.

This clonotype has a count of ten or more. V is TRBV6-5 and J is TRBJ2-1; 10 bases fit TRBD1. Germline assignment: CDR1 MNHEY and CDR2 SVGAGI. V was clipped by 2 bases and J by 2 bases; unmatched bases: 3. The CDR3 runs 16 residues. CDR3 DNA sequence: TGTGCCAGCAGTTACGGTGGGACAGGGGCCTACAATGAGCAGTTCTTC. Protein sequence: CASSYGGTGAYNEQFF.

The CDR3 nucleotides are TGTGCCATCAGTGAGCGGCCAGGGTCCTACGAGCAGTACTTC. It codes for CAISERPGSYEQYF. The V and J genes are TRBV10-3 and TRBJ2-7; D possibly corresponds to TRBD1 (5 bases). Germline CDR1 is ENHRY and CDR2 is SYGVKD. The ends were cut back, 2 bases at V and 1 base at J, with 9 bases in the middle. This CDR3 has 14 residues.